These 2 T cell receptor beta chains originate from one sample sequenced in a study of human T cells and chemical hapten exposure. Unseparated into fractions, whole blood served as the source from which total RNA was extracted. TCRdb re-analysed the 5' RACE reads in MiXCR, keeping a single row per CDR3 protein. The profile shows under 150,000 distinct CDR3 sequences, around a fifth of them singletons. These receptors were taken from a human donor in good health.

This chain uses TRBV29-1 with TRBJ2-5, with a weak D call TRBD2 (6 bases). This CDR3 has 14 amino acids. With 6 bases removed from V and 4 bases from J, the gap between germline ends came to 18 bases. Per germline, CDR1 SQVTM and CDR2 ANQGSEA. In DNA, the CDR3 is TGCAGCGTCCGTGGAGGGGACGCGGGAGAGACCCAGTACTTC. It yields the protein CSVRGGDAGETQYF.

CDR3 loop: CASSLRGRPSYGYTF. The CDR3 DNA reads TGTGCCAGCAGCTTAAGGGGCAGGCCATCCTATGGCTACACCTTC. The chain combines TRBV7-8 with TRBJ1-2; the D gene is possibly TRBD1 (5 bases). This CDR3 is built from 15 residues. Germline values: CDR1 SGHVS, CDR2 FQNEAQ. V lost 2 bases, J lost 4 bases, and 14 bases lay in between.